The 2 T cell receptor beta chains in this list originate from one sample, sequenced in a study of chemoradiotherapy in HPV16-positive cancers. Profiling relied on immunoSEQ multiplex PCR, and the TCRdb table lists in-frame clones only, not all of them. Of 36,000 or so clones listed, about 80% are singletons. The sequencing used blood, collected from a patient who underwent chemoradiotherapy. The receptor source for this set is a human donor with HPV-associated anogenital cancer.

Here the CDR3 reads CASSLVGSTDTQYF. The CDR3 DNA sequence: TGTGCCAGCAGCTTAGTAGGAAGCACAGATACGCAGTATTTT. The V and J genes are TRBV11-2 and TRBJ2-3, with D unresolved. Germline loops: CDR1 SGHAT, CDR2 FQNNGV. Trimming stripped 1 base from V and 0 bases from J, with 5 bases between. CDR3 size: 14 residues. Variable domain in full (rest from reference TRBV11-2 and TRBJ2-3): EAGVAQSPRYKIIEKRQSVAFWCNPISGHATLYWYQQILGQGPKLLIQFQNNGVVDDSQLPKDRFSAERLKGVDSTLKIQPAKLEDSAVYLCASSLVGSTDTQYFGPGTRLTVL.

Written as DNA, the CDR3 is TGTGCCAGCAGCCCAACCGGGACAGGGAGCGGCTACACCTTC. Protein sequence: CASSPTGTGSGYTF. This chain connects TRBV7-2 to TRBJ1-2; TRBD1 agrees at 9 bases. The ends lost 5 bases at V and 8 bases at J; junction bases unmatched: 9. CDR1 SGHTA and CDR2 FQGNSA come from the germline V gene. The CDR3 loop spans 14 amino acids.